A single TCR beta chain is shown here with its context. No antigen is known for it. No base-level quality is on record; no much larger clone is a single base apart. This sample was taken from a study of cytomegalovirus exposure and HLA in healthy donors (dated by TCRdb to the late 2010s). Regarding the study in general: According to an earlier analysis of 587 of the donors, roughly 180 million T cells yielded some 120 million unique TCR beta sequences and less than 300 Gb of sequence data. Around 330 gigabases of sequencing data and 91 million or so unique TCR sequences made up an early release that covered nearly 650 HLA-typed donors. The genetic ancestry cluster associated with self-reported Caucasian donors included over 80% of the 398 genotyped donors. The study aimed to test whether signatures of past pathogen exposure could be identified by cataloging public T cell receptors. The study used immunosequencing to profile the T cell repertoires of several hundred subjects and linked those repertoires to cytomegalovirus serostatus. In addition to the first cohort of roughly 670 subjects, a separate validation cohort of approximately 120 different subjects was used. High-throughput TCR immunosequencing, statistical association of individual TCRs with disease status, and machine learning were combined to predict cytomegalovirus infection status. A later analysis re-analyzed previously published TCR beta repertoires from 660 or so donors and added high-resolution HLA genotyping to study TCR occurrence patterns. Rather than drawing on any new phenotypic data, the later analysis identified candidate immune exposures from TCR beta sequences and the way those sequences occurred across donors. To decide whether each TCR beta V gene segment behaved as functional or pseudogenic, an earlier analysis of over 500 of the donors relied on high-throughput TCR beta sequencing. Donor age, sex, ethnicity and CMV serostatus were collected together with the repertoire data. Genome-wide SNP genotypes for about 55% of the roughly 670 donors were used in a later genetic analysis, which treated that subset as a discovery cohort. All discovery cohort repertoires had been generated on a single sequencing platform. HLA typing included class I and class II loci at four-digit resolution. The number of donors typed differed by locus, with about 629-640 for A, B, C, DRB1 and DQB1, roughly 520 for DQA1, approximately 580 for DPA1, and over 400 for DPB1. Because of strong linkage in the cohort, a few DR-DQ haplotypes were treated as single units for association and clustering. Among around 400 genotyped donors of the cohort, an average of roughly 230,000 unique TCR beta nucleotide sequences was sequenced per donor, of which 15% to 20% were non-productive. Overall study results and their limits: In a later analysis, TCR association rates were found to vary across HLA loci, with the most associated TCRs seen for DRB1 alleles and the fewest for HLA-C alleles. A later analysis found that most CMV-associated TCR beta chains appeared HLA-restricted, with HLA associations seemingly driven largely by CMV exposure. The study gave a list of under 200 TCR beta chains associated with cytomegalovirus. When HLA alleles, especially DR and DQ, strongly co-occurred, TCR associations were difficult to assign to individual alleles. The classifier was reported to diagnose cytomegalovirus status with high specificity and sensitivity in both the original cohort and the validation cohort. Linkage disequilibrium might explain the correlated functional status among segregating V segments, but an unknown experimental factor could not be excluded. Because counts were too low, about 18 rarely observed V segments, including chromosome 9 orphons, were excluded from the earlier analysis of 587 of the donors. In this cohort, only TCR beta chains were sequenced, and detectable features were limited by the absence of alpha or paired-chain data. In a later genetic analysis, a missense DCLRE1C variant was associated with V-gene and J-gene trimming of TCR beta chains, and the association was replicated in an independent cohort. Because HLA typing was unavailable for some donors at each locus, only the typed subset was used in association tests. Across donors, most TCR sequences were observed very rarely, whereas some public TCRs were present in many individuals. A few of the identified cytomegalovirus-associated TCR beta chains were confirmed in vitro to be specific for cytomegalovirus antigens. In a later analysis, some 18,000 TCR beta sequences were associated with specific HLA alleles at a false discovery rate of 0.05. In a later analysis, HLA-associated TCR beta chains showed more clonal expansion and lower generation probabilities than non-associated chains that were equally common. Immune exposure information for the cohort was limited to CMV serostatus. Because the 87-base-pair reads could not distinguish some IMGT-functional V segments, including TRBV6-2 and TRBV6-3, those segments were excluded. A further reported finding was that TCR beta sequences accurately predicted the HLA-A and HLA-B alleles for most subjects in the first cohort. A later genetic analysis reported fewer N-insertions in productive TCRs among donors in an Asian-associated ancestry cluster than the approximately 700-donor mean. It was suggested by the authors that the approach could potentially be generalized to other disease states and immunological phenotypes. A cluster of highly shared sequence variants was judged likely to be a technical artifact of the sequencing pipeline. In an earlier analysis of around 600 of the donors, most TCR beta V segments appeared in productive rearrangements about 87% or about 30% of the time, broadly matching IMGT annotations. In a later analysis, several top co-occurrence clusters were reported to appear linked to parvovirus B19, influenza, CMV and Epstein-Barr virus. Presence/absence analyses assumed roughly uniform sequencing depth across donors, an assumption that may not hold.

The germline V gene encodes CDR1 SGHDN and CDR2 FVKESK. The germline V and J ends show losses of 3 bases and 0 bases respectively, and no gene match explains 2 bases of the junction. From cysteine to phenylalanine, the CDR3 is 14 amino acids long. CDR3 DNA is the only sequence kept; it has 42 bases, read in frame from the first base. The cohort consisted of fewer than 700 healthy bone marrow donors. All cohort members were sampled while nominally healthy, although unrecorded immune exposures were likely present. The donor tested CMV seropositive and was one of the 289 seropositive cohort members. A peripheral blood sample was collected from each donor, and TCR beta sequencing was performed on peripheral blood mononuclear cells. Genomic DNA was extracted from the blood cell samples with the Qiagen DNeasy Blood Extraction Kit. Receptor amplification or capture employed the immunoSEQ multiplex PCR assay. The multiplex PCR relied on a mix of 60 forward primers for TCR Vbeta segments and 13 reverse primers for TCR Jbeta segments. The CDR3 region of rearranged TCR beta genes was amplified from genomic DNA with a multiplex PCR assay. The Illumina HiSeq System was used to sequence the amplified TCR beta libraries as 87-base-pair reads. In the original analysis: A later analysis counted some 80 million unique TCR beta chains across the 600 to 850 repertoires, and some 11 million of these chains were shared by at least two donors. A nearest-neighbor algorithm error-corrected the raw reads and collapsed the reads into unique sequences, merging closely related sequences to remove PCR and sequencing errors. CDR3 sequences were aligned to IMGT reference sequences to assign V, D and J gene segments. For a sequence to be retained, at least a six-nucleotide match to both a V gene segment and a J gene segment was required. A rearrangement counted as productive if the CDR3 had no stop codons and remained in frame with V and J, and every other rearrangement counted as non-productive. Following IMGT convention, CDR3 was defined as the stretch from the second conserved V-encoded cysteine up to the conserved J-encoded phenylalanine. In an earlier analysis of 587 of the donors, sequences lacking an unambiguous match to a single V gene segment were excluded. In an earlier analysis of a few hundred of the donors, a V segment was called functional when productive rearrangements were above 56.7%, and segregating when the standard deviation between donors exceeded 5%. A statistical classification framework was built to diagnose cytomegalovirus status from the catalog of TCR beta chain sequences. V and J gene assignment, in a later analysis, came from comparing TCR nucleotide sequences with IMGT/GENE-DB human TR gene sequences. The TCRdist pipeline was used in a later analysis to assign CDR3 sequences and most-parsimonious VDJ recombination scenarios. In a later analysis, every TCR beta chain was defined by the combination of its CDR3 amino acid sequence and its V-gene family, and reads without a unique V-gene family were dropped. As a way to deal with suspected cross-contamination and a sequencing artifact, a later analysis dropped hundreds of nucleotide sequences that were highly shared and had low generation probability. In a later analysis, a clonal expansion index was calculated for each public chain from normalized within-repertoire ranks of inferred template counts. A later analysis computed generation probabilities with a VDJ recombination model fitted to out-of-frame rearrangements, and checked the results against IGoR. A later analysis scored TCR-TCR, TCR-HLA and TCR-CMV co-occurrence with hypergeometric tests, applying a repertoire-size bias correction to TCR pairs. False discovery rates were estimated in a later analysis by permuting HLA or CMV assignments 20 times. In a later analysis, co-occurring TCRs were grouped with DBSCAN, and TCRdist sequence similarity was added when clustering was performed within HLA-allele-positive subsets. Repertoires with fewer than 30,000 or more than 120,000 public chains were left out of co-occurrence clustering, as were about 5 repertoires with anomalous nucleotide sharing. TCRdb holds this immuneACCESS table with in-frame rearrangements only. Some clones are missing; in checked studies, unresolved V genes explain under half, and the rest has no known cause. From that table come the V and J calls and clone size; the DNA was used to work out D and trimming. This sample comprises 80,000 to 95,000 clones, roughly 81% of them detected only once. The ten largest account for roughly 5.5% of the sample.

This receptor was identified in a woman younger than 35 in good health and CMV-seropositive. The V gene is TRBV14 and the J gene is TRBJ2-7, and TRBD1 aligns with 7 junction nucleotides. Specimen: PBMCs. CDR3 sequence: CASSQGTASYEQYF. At the DNA level, the sequence is TGTGCCAGCAGCCAGGGGACAGCCTCCTACGAGCAGTACTTC.